A selection of T cell receptor beta chains follows, all from one sample in a study of beta chain features in type 1 diabetes. Produced via immunoSEQ multiplex PCR; TCRdb's table is partial and in-frame only. The sample yields hundreds of thousands of clones, more than 13% seen once. The sequencing input was naive CD4+ T cells from blood. Source of these receptors: a man aged 18-30 years with type 1 diabetes. Each CDR3 is given with its conserved first and last residue. D genes are given only for firm matches. For some rows the clone size is stated as once, few or many, or as a class when expanded; others skip it.

abundance	d_gene	len	v_gene	j_gene	CDR3nt	CDR3aa
few	TRBD2	16	TRBV5-1	TRBJ2-5	TGCGCCAGCTCCGCCCTAGCGGGAACTAATCAAGAGACCCAGTACTTC	CASSALAGTNQETQYF
-	-	13	TRBV6-1	TRBJ2-5	TGTGCCAGCACAAGGGACCCCCAAGAGACCCAGTACTTC	CASTRDPQETQYF
-	-	13	TRBV7-2	TRBJ2-1	TGTGCCAGCAGCTTAGGGGAGTACAATGAGCAGTTCTTC	CASSLGEYNEQFF
-	-	13	TRBV5-6	TRBJ2-5	TGTGCCAGCAGCTTAGGGGTTATGAAGACCCAGTACTTC	CASSLGVMKTQYF
few	TRBD1	15	TRBV2	TRBJ1-5	TGTGCCAGCAGTGATTTGGGACAGGGGATACAGCCCCAGCATTTT	CASSDLGQGIQPQHF
-	-	14	TRBV7-8	TRBJ2-3	TGTGCCAGCAGCCCACAGGGGGGGACAGATACGCAGTATTTT	CASSPQGGTDTQYF
-	-	13	TRBV29-1	TRBJ1-1	TGCAGCGTAACAGGGAACATGAACACTGAAGCTTTCTTT	CSVTGNMNTEAFF
few	-	14	TRBV30	TRBJ2-5	TGTGCCTGGAACTCGAAGGCCTCCAGGGAGACCCAGTACTTC	CAWNSKASRETQYF
-	-	14	TRBV11-2	TRBJ1-2	TGTGCCAGCAGCACGTTTGGCATTTCGAATGGCTACACCTTC	CASSTFGISNGYTF
-	-	12	TRBV6-5	TRBJ1-2	TGTGCCAGCAGTCAAGGGGTTGCTGGCTACACCTTC	CASSQGVAGYTF
-	-	14	TRBV16	TRBJ2-2	TGTGCCAGCAGCCAAGACAGGCTGGCCGGGGAGCTGTTTTTT	CASSQDRLAGELFF
few	-	14	TRBV28	TRBJ2-4	TGTGCCAGCAGTTTGGGGTTAGCCAAAAACATTCAGTACTTC	CASSLGLAKNIQYF
-	TRBD1	16	TRBV2	TRBJ2-7	TGTGCCAGCAGTGAAGCGTGGGGACAGGGTACCTACGAGCAGTACTTC	CASSEAWGQGTYEQYF
few	-	10	TRBV28	TRBJ2-7	TGTGCCAGCAGTTTGGGGGAGCAGTACTTC	CASSLGEQYF
-	TRBD1	15	TRBV18	TRBJ2-3	TGTGCCAGCTCATGGGGGACAGGGACGACAGATACGCAGTATTTT	CASSWGTGTTDTQYF
few	-	16	TRBV6-4	TRBJ2-1	TGTGCCAGCAGTGACTCAAGCGTCTGGACCTACAATGAGCAGTTCTTC	CASSDSSVWTYNEQFF
-	-	14	TRBV30	TRBJ1-1	TGTGCCTGGAGTGTCCCCGGGGTTAACACTGAAGCTTTCTTT	CAWSVPGVNTEAFF
-	-	13	TRBV5-4	TRBJ1-2	TGTGCCAGCAGCTTAGGGGTAGGAGATGGCTACACCTTC	CASSLGVGDGYTF
-	TRBD1	14	TRBV7-7	TRBJ2-5	TGTGCTAGCAGCTCCGGACAGGCCCAAGAGACCCAGTACTTC	CASSSGQAQETQYF
-	-	14	TRBV7-2	TRBJ2-5	TGTGCCAGCAGCTACCCGAGACTAATAGAGACCCAGTACTTC	CASSYPRLIETQYF
few	TRBD2	14	TRBV29-1	TRBJ2-6	TGCAGCGTTGGCGGGGGCTCTGGGGCCAACGTCCTGACTTTC	CSVGGGSGANVLTF
few	-	13	TRBV7-3	TRBJ1-1	TGTGCCAGCAGCCAAGGAGGGCTCACTGAAGCTTTCTTT	CASSQGGLTEAFF
few	-	14	TRBV11-2	TRBJ1-1	TGTGCCAGCAGCTCCAGACGGTTTAACACTGAAGCTTTCTTT	CASSSRRFNTEAFF
few	TRBD2	15	TRBV5-1	TRBJ2-1	TGCGCCAGCAGCCCGCAGGCGGGAGTCTCCGATGAGCAGTTCTTC	CASSPQAGVSDEQFF
few	-	15	TRBV6-5	TRBJ2-7	TGTGCCAGCAGTTACGCACGGGGGTTAACCTACGAGCAGTACTTC	CASSYARGLTYEQYF
few	-	13	TRBV6-6	TRBJ1-6	TGTGCCTCCCGTGAAGATAATAATTCACCCCTCCACTTT	CASREDNNSPLHF
-	-	13	TRBV19	TRBJ2-5	TGTGCCAGTAGTCCGGGGCGGAAAGAGACCCAGTACTTC	CASSPGRKETQYF
-	-	14	TRBV9	TRBJ2-2	TGTGCCAGCGGGAGCAGGTCGAACACCGGGGAGCTGTTTTTT	CASGSRSNTGELFF
-	-	14	TRBV5-6	TRBJ2-5	TGTGCCAGCTCCGCGGTGGATAGGCAAGAGACCCAGTACTTC	CASSAVDRQETQYF